This T cell receptor beta chain was captured in a study of cytomegalovirus exposure and HLA in healthy donors. PCR primers comprised 60 Vbeta and 13 Jbeta primers. Libraries were prepared by immunoSEQ multiplex PCR; TCRdb keeps only in-frame clonotypes and omits some of them. This table has about 92,000 clones, more than 60% appearing once. Germline V gene sequence: CDR1 LNHDA, CDR2 SQIVND (reference sequence). Trimming took 3 bases from V and 0 from J, leaving 8 bases between them. The CDR3 is 14 amino acids. The sequenced material came from PBMCs. The V gene is TRBV19, the J gene TRBJ1-1, with a weak D call TRBD1 (6 bases). The clonotype was recovered from a man in his fifties in good health and CMV-seropositive. The CDR3 bases are TGTGCCAGTAGTATCACAGGGATGAACACTGAAGCTTTCTTT. Translated: CASSITGMNTEAFF. The full variable domain, with the rest looked up from reference TRBV19 and TRBJ1-1, is DGGITQSPKYLFRKEGQNVTLSCEQNLNHDAMYWYRQDPGQGLRLIYYSQIVNDFQKGDIAEGYSVSREKKESFPLTVTSAQKNPTAFYLCASSITGMNTEAFFGQGTRLTVV.